Each of the 21 T cell receptor beta chains below was sequenced from the same sample in a study of blood T cell repertoires in COVID-19. Sequencing was performed with immunoSEQ multiplex PCR; in TCRdb, only in-frame clones are kept and a portion is missing. This table has some 320,000 clones, around 86% appearing once. Sequenced input: PBMCs or T cells enriched from blood (not recorded which). Receptors originate from a man aged 55 to 70 who had recovered from COVID-19.

Concerning this clone itself: One junction end disagrees with the germline gene, perhaps due to a read error. V and J are TRBV7-7 and TRBJ2-1; TRBD1 matches 7 bases. CDR3 length: 15 residues. Germline values: CDR1 SSHAT, CDR2 FNYEAQ (reference sequence). CDR3 DNA sequence: TGTGCTAGCAGCTTGGGACAGAACTCCTACAATGAGCAGTTCTTC. Its protein is CASSLGQNSYNEQFF.

The rearrangement links TRBV6-5 to TRBJ1-1; tentatively, D is TRBD1 (5 bases). V lost 1 base to trimming and J lost 3 bases, with 12 bases between them. The CDR3 is 15 amino acids. From germline, CDR1 is MNHEY and CDR2 SVGAGI. The CDR3 is CASSYYPTVYTEAFF. DNA for the CDR3: TGTGCCAGCAGTTACTATCCGACAGTCTACACTGAAGCTTTCTTT.

The rearrangement links TRBV28 to TRBJ1-2, with 7 positions matching TRBD1. Germline CDR1 reads MDHEN; CDR2 reads SYDVKM. The CDR3 runs 13 residues. V was pared by 10 bases and J by 2 bases, with 7 bases of the junction left unmatched. CDR3 sequence reads: CATLQGTNYGYTF. The CDR3 nucleotides read TGTGCCACCTTACAGGGGACCAACTATGGCTACACCTTC.

The chain joins TRBV28 to TRBJ2-7; 9 bases agree with TRBD1. There are 15 residues in the CDR3. Germline V CDR1 and CDR2: MDHEN, SYDVKM. After removal of 4 bases from V and 2 bases from J, the junction contained 6 bases not matched to a gene. The CDR3 sequence is CASSSTGTGTYEQYF. For the CDR3, the DNA is TGTGCCAGCAGTTCCACAGGGACAGGGACCTACGAGCAGTACTTC.

This clone showed up just once. The V call is TRBV2, the J call TRBJ2-7; TRBD2 agrees at 10 bases. The CDR3 has 14 amino acids. Germline V gene sequence: CDR1 SNHLY, CDR2 FYNNEI. The V gene end was trimmed by 6 bases and the J gene end by 2 bases; junction bases not matched to a gene: 4. The chain's CDR3 is CASRGLATTYEQYF. In DNA form, the CDR3 reads TGTGCCAGCAGGGGACTAGCGACGACCTACGAGCAGTACTTC.

The rearrangement uses TRBV6-5 and TRBJ2-3; D may be TRBD1 (5 bases). CDR1 and CDR2 (germline): MNHEY, SVGAGI. CDR3 length: 15 residues. V was shortened by 0 bases and J by 2 bases, with 9 bases between the two germline ends. The CDR3 DNA sequence: TGTGCCAGCAGTTACTCAGGGGCCAACACAGATACGCAGTATTTT. Amino acids: CASSYSGANTDTQYF.

The chain links TRBV28 to TRBJ2-7, with D maybe TRBD1 (5 bases). CDR1 is MDHEN, CDR2 SYDVKM, per germline. The CDR3 length is 16 residues. The V gene lost 4 bases and the J gene lost 7 bases, with 23 bases spanning the gap. CDR3 protein: CASSYSSTLRVGEQYF. CDR3 DNA: TGTGCCAGCAGTTACTCCTCAACCCTCAGGGTTGGGGAGCAGTACTTC.

The chain joins TRBV28 to TRBJ1-2; no firm D call. CDR3 length: 13 residues. Germline values: CDR1 MDHEN, CDR2 SYDVKM. With 8 bases removed from V and 5 bases from J, the gap between germline ends came to 15 bases. The CDR3 nucleotides are TGTGCCAGCCGCCTGGTGGAGCATTATGGCTACACCTTC. This translates into CASRLVEHYGYTF.

This rearrangement joins TRBV28 to TRBJ2-7; possible D gene TRBD2, 6 bases. CDR1 and CDR2 from the germline V gene are MDHEN and SYDVKM. Between the trimmed V and J ends, which lost 3 bases and 5 bases, there was a span of 17 bases. This CDR3 contains 15 residues. The CDR3 loop reads CASSFSRLASHEQYF. The CDR3 DNA sequence: TGTGCCAGCAGTTTTAGTCGGCTAGCGTCCCACGAGCAGTACTTC.

This rearrangement joins TRBV5-1 to TRBJ2-3; TRBD2 matches 7 bases. With 1 base clipped from V and 0 bases from J, the junction kept 5 bases outside the gene matches. The CDR3 loop spans 16 amino acids. Germline loops: CDR1 SGHRS, CDR2 YFSETQ. CDR3 sequence reads: CASSLQASGSTDTQYF. The DNA of the CDR3 is TGCGCCAGCAGCTTGCAGGCTAGCGGCAGCACAGATACGCAGTATTTT.

The rearrangement links TRBV6-5 to TRBJ2-7; TRBD2 matches at 7 bases. The germline V gene has CDR1 MNHEY and CDR2 SVGAGI. This CDR3 comprises 13 residues. Losses at the gene ends were 7 bases for V and 4 bases for J; bases not matched to a gene: 7. The CDR3 DNA reads as TGTGCCAGCATAAGCGGGACCGATTACGAGCAGTACTTC. Amino acid sequence: CASISGTDYEQYF.

The chain couples TRBV7-2 to TRBJ2-6, with 9 bases lining up with TRBD1. CDR1 is SGHTA, CDR2 FQGNSA, per germline. The CDR3 sequence is 18 residues long. With V trimmed by 6 bases and J by 2 bases, 11 bases remained unmatched. The chain's CDR3 is CASRYTGTGTTGANVLTF. In nucleotides, the CDR3 is TGTGCCAGCAGATACACCGGGACAGGGACTACTGGGGCCAACGTCCTGACTTTC.

The chain combines TRBV18 with TRBJ1-2; D gene uncertain. From germline, CDR1 is KGHSH and CDR2 LQKENI. With 2 bases removed from V and 3 bases from J, the gap between germline ends came to 13 bases. The CDR3 is 15 amino acids. The CDR3 region is CASSPTFDTDYGYTF. In DNA form, the CDR3 reads TGTGCCAGCTCACCAACTTTTGACACGGACTATGGCTACACCTTC.

The V gene is TRBV27, the J gene TRBJ1-4; 7 nucleotides agree with TRBD1. Germline V gives CDR1 MNHEY, CDR2 SMNVEV (reference sequence). After removal of 6 bases from V and 7 bases from J, the junction contained 11 bases not matched to a gene. The CDR3 has 15 amino acids. CDR3 sequence: CASRQTGLLSEKLFF. CDR3 DNA: TGTGCCAGCAGACAGACAGGGCTTCTTAGTGAAAAACTGTTTTTT.

V is TRBV3-1 (or the pseudogene TRBV3-2) and J is TRBJ2-1; TRBD2 aligns across 9 bases. Germline V CDR1 and CDR2: LGHDT, YNNKEL (reference sequence). The length of the CDR3 is 17 residues. V was pared by 1 base and J by 4 bases, with 8 bases of the junction left unmatched. The CDR3 nucleotides are TGTGCCAGCAGCCAAGGGTTTGGGACTAGCCTATACAATGAGCAGTTCTTC. As protein: CASSQGFGTSLYNEQFF.

The V call is TRBV6-5, the J call TRBJ1-4; D possibly corresponds to TRBD1 (5 bases). The V end lost 4 bases, the J end lost 4 bases, and 7 bases lay between the germline ends. The germline CDR1 and CDR2 sequences are MNHEY and SVGAGI. The CDR3 loop spans 13 amino acids. The CDR3 spells CASSSGGNEKLFF. DNA for the CDR3: TGTGCCAGCAGTTCCGGGGGTAATGAAAAACTGTTTTTT.

The rearrangement joins TRBV3-1 (or the pseudogene TRBV3-2) to TRBJ1-4; 10 nucleotides align to TRBD1. V shed 1 base, J shed 2 bases, and the junction held 10 bases outside the gene matches. Germline V gives CDR1 LGHDT, CDR2 YNNKEL (reference sequence). CDR3 size: 19 residues. The CDR3 DNA reads TGTGCCAGCAGCCAAGCGGGGCGGGGACAGGGGAGGACTAATGAAAAACTGTTTTTT. This gives the protein CASSQAGRGQGRTNEKLFF.

This clone has a handful of counts. The chain carries TRBV11-2 and TRBJ2-1; 11 bases match TRBD2. The germline V gene has CDR1 SGHAT and CDR2 FQNNGV. This CDR3 has 17 residues. Losses at the gene ends were 5 bases for V and 4 bases for J; bases not matched to a gene: 10. DNA for the CDR3: TGTGCCAGCAGCACATCCGGGACTAGCGGCAATTACAATGAGCAGTTCTTC. It codes for CASSTSGTSGNYNEQFF.

V gene TRBV6-5 combines with J gene TRBJ2-1; no clear D gene. The length of the CDR3 is 15 residues. Trimming took off 0 bases at V and 10 bases at J, with 16 bases between the two ends. Germline CDR1 MNHEY, CDR2 SVGAGI. The CDR3 bases are TGTGCCAGCAGTTACTCGGCTCGGTGGAGAGAAGAGCAGTTCTTC. Protein product: CASSYSARWREEQFF.

V and J are TRBV14 and TRBJ2-1; 7 bases line up with TRBD2. CDR1 SGHDN and CDR2 FVKESK come from the germline V gene. After removal of 4 bases from V and 9 bases from J, the junction contained 6 bases not matched to a gene. CDR3 length: 13 amino acids. CDR3: CASSPLLASEQFF. DNA for the CDR3: TGTGCCAGCAGCCCCTTACTAGCGAGTGAGCAGTTCTTC.

The V and J genes are TRBV7-8 and TRBJ1-5; D gene unclear. V was pared by 1 base and J by 5 bases, with 6 bases between. Germline V gene data show CDR1 as SGHVS and CDR2 as FQNEAQ. This CDR3 is built from 13 residues. The CDR3 protein is CASSLDQDQPQHF. CDR3 sequence (DNA): TGTGCCAGCAGCTTAGACCAGGATCAGCCCCAGCATTTT.